The sequence of this TCR beta chain was determined in a study of control samples from healthy donors and cancer patients. The V gene's germline CDR1 is SGHVS and CDR2 FQNEAQ. CDR3 length equals 16 residues. Unmatched junction bases numbered 15, after V lost 5 bases and J lost 6 bases. Profiling relied on immunoSEQ multiplex PCR, and the TCRdb table lists in-frame clones only, not all of them. The sample lists about 160,000 clones; less than 95% were seen once. The chain recombines TRBV7-8 with TRBJ1-2; 7 bases are shared with TRBD1. The sample comprised PBMCs. The origin of this receptor is a man in his fifties or sixties with colorectal cancer. The CDR3 coding sequence is TGTGCCAGCAGCCCCCGGACAGGCGCCGGGGTAAATGGCTACACCTTC. Protein product: CASSPRTGAGVNGYTF. The complete variable domain, with remaining parts taken from reference TRBV7-8 and TRBJ1-2, reads GAGVSQSPRYKVAKRGQDVALRCDPISGHVSLFWYQQALGQGPEFLTYFQNEAQLDKSGLPSDRFFAERPEGSVSTLKIQRTQQEDSAVYLCASSPRTGAGVNGYTFGSGTRLTVV.